A single TCR beta chain is shown here with its context. This sample is part of a study of blood T cell repertoires in COVID-19. Germline V gene lookup returns CDR1 WSHSY and CDR2 SAAADI. The CDR3 extends over 13 amino acids. The V end lost 2 bases, the J end lost 6 bases, and 8 bases lay between the germline ends. Grouping used clinical history reported by participants in a survey and questionnaire. Contact with a PCR-confirmed or clinician-diagnosed COVID-19 case occurred within 2 weeks of entry. In the authors' workflow: Quantification of nucleated cells was approximated via reference gene primer amplification. Profiling relied on immunoSEQ multiplex PCR, and the TCRdb table lists in-frame clones only, not all of them. V and J calls and clone size are those listed in that table; D and trimming were worked out from the DNA. The sample yields about 430,000 clones, roughly 88% seen once.

This chain joins TRBV10-2 and TRBJ1-5; a possible D gene is TRBD1 (6 bases). The sample consisted of PBMCs or T cells enriched from blood (not recorded which). The TCR sequence derives from a woman under 30 who had been exposed to COVID-19. CDR3 in amino acids: CASSEGGGQPQHF. Here the CDR3 DNA reads TGCGCCAGCAGTGAGGGGGGCGGTCAGCCCCAGCATTTT.